These 18 T cell receptor beta chains share one sample of origin, sequenced in a study of OX40 agonist ivuxolimab in advanced cancers. TCRdb keeps only in-frame clones here, not all; method: immunoSEQ multiplex PCR. The sample consists of around 74,000 clones, about 90% of them appearing once. The specimen was CD4+ or CD8+ T cells sorted from blood, collected in a trial of the OX40 agonist ivuxolimab. The receptor set was obtained from an adult with an advanced solid tumor such as melanoma, head and neck, liver or kidney cancer.

This chain uses TRBV19 with TRBJ2-1; TRBD1 matches at 9 bases. Germline V gives CDR1 LNHDA, CDR2 SQIVND (reference sequence). The V segment lost 6 bases and the J segment 8 bases; nucleotides outside the gene matches: 11. This CDR3 is 15 amino acids long. The CDR3 DNA reads TGTGCCAGTAGGATTACAGGGGGCTCTGGTTATGAGCAGTTCTTC. It codes for CASRITGGSGYEQFF. Together with reference TRBV19 and TRBJ2-1, the CDR3 gives the full variable domain: DGGITQSPKYLFRKEGQNVTLSCEQNLNHDAMYWYRQDPGQGLRLIYYSQIVNDFQKGDIAEGYSVSREKKESFPLTVTSAQKNPTAFYLCASRITGGSGYEQFFGPGTRLTVL.

V usage is TRBV5-1 and J usage is TRBJ2-2, with no clear D. The V end lost 5 bases, the J end lost 1 base, and 9 bases lay between the germline ends. The CDR3 loop spans 14 amino acids. Germline CDR1 is SGHRS and CDR2 is YFSETQ. The CDR3 reads CASRRAENTGELFF. CDR3 DNA: TGCGCCAGCAGACGGGCAGAGAACACCGGGGAGCTGTTTTTT.

The J gene is TRBJ1-2, the V gene TRBV6-5; 7 positions agree with TRBD1. CDR3 size: 14 residues. Germline CDR1 reads MNHEY; CDR2 reads SVGAGI. V lost 7 bases to trimming and J lost 6 bases; unmatched junction nucleotides: 11. The CDR3 nucleotides are TGTGCCAGCAAGACAAGCGGGACAGCTCATGGCTACACCTTC. It encodes CASKTSGTAHGYTF.

The chain's CDR3 is CASSPMEGTQYF. DNA for the CDR3: TGTGCCAGCAGCCCCATGGAAGGTACGCAGTATTTT. The V gene is TRBV9, the J gene TRBJ2-3, with D unresolved. Deletions cut 4 bases from V and 8 bases from J, with 11 bases between. Germline CDR1 reads SGDLS; CDR2 reads YYNGEE. This CDR3 has 12 residues.

V is TRBV4-3 and J is TRBJ1-6, with D uncertain. The CDR3 extends over 13 amino acids. Germline CDR1 LGHNA, CDR2 YSLEER. V lost 1 base and J lost 8, with 6 bases in between. The CDR3 coding sequence is TGCGCCAGCAGCCAAGGTGGTTATTCACCCCTCCACTTT. Amino acids: CASSQGGYSPLHF.

This chain uses TRBV2 with TRBJ2-2; D remains unclear. V dropped 7 bases and J dropped 1 base, with 22 bases sitting between them. The CDR3 consists of 18 residues. Germline V gene lookup returns CDR1 SNHLY and CDR2 FYNNEI. In DNA form, the CDR3 reads TGTGCCAGCATCCCTCGCACCCACGGGCATATGAACACCGGGGAGCTGTTTTTT. It is translated as CASIPRTHGHMNTGELFF.

DNA for the CDR3: TGTGCCATCAGCGAAGGGAGGGACTCTTACTACGAGCAGTACTTC. This codes for CAISEGRDSYYEQYF. This chain uses TRBV10-3 with TRBJ2-7; the match to TRBD2 covers 7 bases. Looked up from germline, CDR1 is ENHRY and CDR2 is SYGVKD. CDR3 length equals 15 residues. V was pared by 6 bases and J by 3 bases, with 11 bases of the junction left unmatched.

The rearrangement links TRBV9 to TRBJ1-1; the D is unclear. The germline V gene has CDR1 SGDLS and CDR2 YYNGEE. CDR3 length equals 12 residues. Trimming stripped 9 bases from V and 0 bases from J, with 9 bases between. The CDR3 DNA reads TGTGCCACCTCAACGCTGAACACTGAAGCTTTCTTT. Its translation: CATSTLNTEAFF. The full variable domain, completed using reference TRBV9 and TRBJ1-1, is DSGVTQTPKHLITATGQRVTLRCSPRSGDLSVYWYQQSLDQGLQFLIQYYNGEERAKGNILERFSAQQFPDLHSELNLSSLELGDSALYFCATSTLNTEAFFGQGTRLTVV.

The chain recombines TRBV12-5 with TRBJ1-1; D gene unclear. The CDR3 totals 12 residues. The ends were cut back, 3 bases at V and 5 bases at J, with 7 bases in the middle. The germline CDR1 and CDR2 sequences are LGHNT and FRNRAP. The CDR3 loop reads CASGLGGTEAFF. Written as DNA, the CDR3 is TGTGCTAGTGGTTTAGGAGGAACTGAAGCTTTCTTT.

V is TRBV4-2 and J is TRBJ2-7; 8 nucleotides agree with TRBD1. CDR1 is LGHNA and CDR2 is YNFKEQ in the germline V gene. The CDR3 totals 15 residues. After removal of 3 bases from V and 5 bases from J, the junction contained 9 bases not matched to a gene. This chain's CDR3 is CASSQQTGVHDEQYF. The DNA of the CDR3 is TGTGCCAGCAGCCAGCAGACAGGGGTTCACGACGAGCAGTACTTC.

This chain joins TRBV11-2 and TRBJ2-3, with 9 bases that match TRBD1. Trimming at V came to 5 bases and at J to 2 bases, leaving 5 bases not matched to a gene. The CDR3 is 15 residues long. The germline CDR1 and CDR2 sequences are SGHAT and FQNNGV. CDR3 in DNA: TGTGCCAGCAGCCCGACAGGGGGGACCACAGATACGCAGTATTTT. Its protein product is CASSPTGGTTDTQYF. Full variable domain (outside the CDR3, taken from reference TRBV11-2 and TRBJ2-3): EAGVAQSPRYKIIEKRQSVAFWCNPISGHATLYWYQQILGQGPKLLIQFQNNGVVDDSQLPKDRFSAERLKGVDSTLKIQPAKLEDSAVYLCASSPTGGTTDTQYFGPGTRLTVL.

The chain joins TRBV20-1 to TRBJ2-7; D unclear. Between the trimmed V and J ends, which lost 5 bases and 5 bases, there was a span of 7 bases. The germline V gene has CDR1 DFQATT and CDR2 SNEGSKA (reference sequence). The CDR3 length is 10 residues. The CDR3 bases are TGCAGTGCTTCGGAAAACGAGCAGTACTTC. Its protein product is CSASENEQYF.

The chain employs TRBV6-5 and TRBJ2-1, with TRBD2 identical over 10 bases. Trimming took 6 bases from V and 8 from J; bases not matched to a gene: 10. Per germline, CDR1 MNHEY and CDR2 SVGAGI. The CDR3 loop spans 15 amino acids. CDR3 sequence (DNA): TGTGCCAGCAGGCAAGCGGGGGGGCTGGTGCATGAGCAGTTCTTC. This sequence encodes CASRQAGGLVHEQFF.

This clone was recorded only once. This chain connects TRBV6-5 to TRBJ2-2; D may be TRBD2 (6 bases). The CDR3 spans 14 residues. The germline V gene encodes CDR1 MNHEY and CDR2 SVGAGI. Trimming took 5 bases from V and 7 from J, leaving 14 bases between them. The CDR3 coding sequence is TGTGCCAGCAGTGCGGGGCTCCTCGACGGGGAGCTGTTTTTT. It yields the protein CASSAGLLDGELFF.

The chain carries TRBV6-5 and TRBJ2-1; 13 nucleotides agree with TRBD2. This CDR3 spans 16 amino acids. Germline CDR1 MNHEY, CDR2 SVGAGI. V lost 2 bases and J lost 4; bases outside the gene matches: 2. This CDR3 reads CASSYAGLAGYNEQFF. CDR3 DNA: TGTGCCAGCAGTTACGCGGGACTAGCGGGATACAATGAGCAGTTCTTC.

Here the CDR3 DNA reads TGCGCCAGCAGCCAAGAAGGGGTTGGAGTAAGCACAGATACGCAGTATTTT. It codes for CASSQEGVGVSTDTQYF. The chain has TRBV4-1 and TRBJ2-3, with D possibly being TRBD1 (5 bases). The CDR3 length is 17 residues. Germline V gives CDR1 MGHRA, CDR2 YSYEKL. V gave up 0 bases and J gave up 0 bases, with 13 bases separating them.

This sequence joins TRBV6-1 and TRBJ2-7, with TRBD2 matching 8 bases. Germline lookup yields CDR1 MNHNS and CDR2 SASEGT. Trimming removed 3 bases from V and 4 bases from J; junction bases left unmatched: 8. The CDR3 contains 15 residues. The CDR3 region is CASSDPPGGVYEQYF. The CDR3 DNA follows: TGTGCCAGCAGTGATCCCCCGGGGGGGGTTTACGAGCAGTACTTC.

The genes are TRBV19 and TRBJ2-3; either TRBD1 or TRBD2 may supply D (5 bases each). Germline CDR1 LNHDA, CDR2 SQIVND (reference sequence). Trimming pared 8 bases from V and 3 bases from J, leaving 6 bases between. There are 11 residues in the CDR3. Here the CDR3 reads CASWGTDTQYF. CDR3 DNA sequence: TGTGCCAGTTGGGGGACAGATACGCAGTATTTT.